This T cell receptor (beta chain) was captured in a study of identical twins. TCRdb ran MiXCR on the 5' RACE reads and lists one entry per CDR3 protein. The table includes 600,000 to 850,000 distinct CDR3 sequences, 15% to 20% detected once. The germline gives CDR1 MNHEY, CDR2 SVGEGT. Trimming removed 0 bases at V and 1 base at J, with 23 bases between. This CDR3 has 20 residues. This clonotype was counted between two and nine times. The sample was also linked to a second study, of T cells expressing NK-cell markers.

What was sequenced was PBMCs. V is TRBV6-2 or TRBV6-3 and J is TRBJ2-3, with D maybe TRBD2 (5 bases). This receptor was identified in a woman aged 18-35 years in good health. Here the CDR3 reads CASSYSTGVQFSIGTDTQYF. The CDR3 DNA sequence: TGTGCCAGCAGTTACTCGACCGGGGTTCAGTTCAGTATTGGCACAGATACGCAGTATTTT.